This T cell receptor (beta chain) was captured in a study of blood T cell repertoires in COVID-19. Study-wide context: Sources were T cells, B-cell-depleted T cells, or PBMCs; the material itself was cDNA or gDNA.

Adults between about 18 and 95 years of age took part from under 30 US areas. The table came from immunoSEQ multiplex PCR; TCRdb's copy has only in-frame clones and leaves some out. The table records roughly 290,000 clones, nearly 90% of them present only once. The germline V gene encodes CDR1 MNHEY and CDR2 SVGEGT. CDR3 length: 16 residues. V gave up 4 bases and J gave up 7 bases; unmatched junction bases: 11. Sequencing input: PBMCs or T cells enriched from blood (not recorded which). This clonotype was obtained from a woman aged 18-30 years with acute COVID-19. The chain employs TRBV6-2 or TRBV6-3 and TRBJ2-7; the match to TRBD2 covers 12 bases. CDR3 in amino acids: CASSSLAGGTMREQYF. CDR3 sequence (DNA): TGTGCCAGCAGTTCGCTAGCGGGAGGGACCATGAGGGAGCAGTACTTC.